This T cell receptor beta chain is from a study of Ad26.COV2.S vaccination and SARS-CoV-2 variants (dated by TCRdb to the early 2020s). In terms of the full investigation: Vaccine-arm donors came from COV1001, a multicentre, randomized, double-blind, placebo-controlled phase I-IIa trial of Ad26.COV2.S in healthy adults. Ad26.COV2.S was administered intramuscularly at a dose of 5x10^10 or 1x10^11 viral particles, either as one shot or as two shots given 56 days apart. Sequencing of the TCRbeta repertoire served to evaluate the specificity and breadth of SARS-CoV-2-reactive T cell receptors following Ad26.COV2.S vaccination. The TCR-sequenced set comprised around 30 samples: 19 Ad26.COV2.S vaccine recipients, 5 placebo recipients and 8 SARS-CoV-2 convalescent individuals. Participants in the trial were split at random into five groups of five each, receiving low-dose or high-dose Ad26.COV2.S once or twice, or else placebo on both occasions. Investigators did not know the trial group allocation while performing experiments and assessing outcomes.

What the authors observed across the whole study: Comparable non-spike TCR breadth was observed between vaccine and placebo recipients, consistent with only spike being contained in the vaccine. It was noted by the authors that total T cell responses may have been underestimated by the TCR breadth and depth analyses. Ad26.COV2.S recipients had higher spike-specific TCR breadth than placebo recipients (P = 0.0014). Substantial breadth of spike-specific CD8+ and CD4+ T cell responses was reported after vaccination. The study lacked the statistical power to compare responses across vaccine doses or regimens.

The treatment or condition label, read with the paper, signifies: over 15 received Ad26.COV2.S at low or high dose, single or two shots; about 5 received placebo; per-sample allocation not given. Repertoires of vaccine and placebo recipients were sequenced from samples collected on day 63 after the first injection. Cohort 1b enrolled around 23 adults aged 18-55 years at a single site in Boston, USA, between 29 July and 7 August 2020. Ad26.COV2.S consisted of a replication-incompetent adenovirus type 26 vector by which a prefusion-stabilized SARS-CoV-2 spike protein from the original Wuhan strain was expressed. In the case of this clone: Its antigen is not yet known. No clone much larger than this one lies a single base away; base qualities are absent.

Looking up the germline V gene (reference sequence) yields CDR1 MNHNY and CDR2 SVGAGI. The junction carries 7 bases between V and J, which are trimmed by 4 bases and 1 base respectively. Its CDR3 holds 13 amino acids, cysteine through phenylalanine. Just CDR3 DNA is preserved here, 39 bases in frame from base 1. TCRbeta CDR3 regions were sequenced with the immunoSEQ Assay. After extraction, genomic DNA underwent amplification by bias-controlled multiplex PCR, followed by high-throughput sequencing. Per the original workflow: To quantify the absolute abundance of every unique TCRbeta CDR3 region, sequences were collapsed and filtered. T cell fraction was estimated by normalizing TCRbeta template counts to usable DNA, with usable DNA measured through amplification of reference genes found in all nucleated cells. Repertoire TCRs were annotated as SARS-CoV-2-specific when V gene, CDR3 amino acid sequence and J gene were exactly matched to a known reactive TCR set. MIRA supplied the reference SARS-CoV-2 TCR set, which was filtered for enrichment in COVID-19-positive ImmuneCODE repertoires so that public or cross-reactive TCRs were removed. Using the MIRA antigens, annotated TCRs were further analysed by specific ORF or by position within an ORF. Breadth was defined as the number of annotated unique rearrangements divided by the total number of unique productive rearrangements, and depth was defined as the summed frequency of the annotated unique rearrangements. Two-sided Wilcoxon rank-sum tests were used to compare TCR breadth between groups. TCRdb carries this immuneACCESS record with in-frame sequences only. Its versions omit some clonotypes, under half of them owing to an unresolved V gene in the studies checked, with the rest unexplained. D and trimming come from the DNA, and the V and J calls and clone size come from that table. The sample table contains about 390,000 clones; only one count was recorded for about 85% of them. The ten biggest clones cover roughly 3.2% of the sample.

Sequences were derived from peripheral blood, sampled in a trial of Ad26.COV2.S vaccine versus placebo. The origin of this receptor is a person aged 18-65 years who received the Ad26.COV2.S COVID-19 vaccine or a placebo. This chain joins TRBV6-6 to TRBJ1-1; the D gene cannot be named for sure. The sequenced DNA is TGTGCCAGCAGTTCCGTCGGGAACACTGAAGCTTTCTTT. The translation is CASSSVGNTEAFF.